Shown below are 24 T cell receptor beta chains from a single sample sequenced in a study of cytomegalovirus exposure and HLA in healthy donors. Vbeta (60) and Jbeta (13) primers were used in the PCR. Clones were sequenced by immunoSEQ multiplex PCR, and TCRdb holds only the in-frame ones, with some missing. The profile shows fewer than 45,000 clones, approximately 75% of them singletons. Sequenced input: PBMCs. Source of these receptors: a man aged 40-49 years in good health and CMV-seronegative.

The CDR3 nucleotides are TGTGCCAGCAGTTTCTTATTCAGGGTTTGGGAGCAGTACTTC. Translating it yields CASSFLFRVWEQYF. This chain links TRBV28 with TRBJ2-7; D may be TRBD1 (5 bases). Germline CDR1 is MDHEN and CDR2 is SYDVKM. V was trimmed by 3 bases and J by 7 bases, leaving 16 bases between them. This CDR3 comprises 14 residues.

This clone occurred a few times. This chain's CDR3 is CASSQVGATNEKLFF. In DNA form, the CDR3 reads TGCGCCAGCAGCCAAGTTGGAGCGACTAATGAAAAACTGTTTTTT. The chain employs TRBV4-1 and TRBJ1-4; D call uncertain. This CDR3 contains 15 residues. CDR1 MGHRA and CDR2 YSYEKL come from the germline V gene. With 1 base removed from V and 2 bases from J, the gap between germline ends came to 8 bases.

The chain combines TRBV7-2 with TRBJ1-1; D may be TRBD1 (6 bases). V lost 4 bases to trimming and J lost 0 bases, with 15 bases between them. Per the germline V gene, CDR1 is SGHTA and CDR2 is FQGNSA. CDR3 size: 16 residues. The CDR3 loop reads CASSSRGYSMNTEAFF. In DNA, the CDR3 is TGTGCCAGCAGCTCAAGGGGGTATAGTATGAACACTGAAGCTTTCTTT. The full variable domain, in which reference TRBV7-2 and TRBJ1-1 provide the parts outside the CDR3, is GAGVSQSPSNKVTEKGKDVELRCDPISGHTALYWYRQSLGQGLEFLIYFQGNSAPDKSGLPSDRFSAERTGGSVSTLTIQRTQQEDSAVYLCASSSRGYSMNTEAFFGQGTRLTVV.

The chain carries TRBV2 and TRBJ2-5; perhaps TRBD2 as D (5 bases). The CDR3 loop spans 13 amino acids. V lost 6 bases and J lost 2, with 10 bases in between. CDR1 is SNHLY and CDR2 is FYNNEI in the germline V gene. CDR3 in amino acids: CASSPGRQETQYF. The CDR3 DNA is TGTGCCAGCAGCCCGGGGAGACAAGAGACCCAGTACTTC.

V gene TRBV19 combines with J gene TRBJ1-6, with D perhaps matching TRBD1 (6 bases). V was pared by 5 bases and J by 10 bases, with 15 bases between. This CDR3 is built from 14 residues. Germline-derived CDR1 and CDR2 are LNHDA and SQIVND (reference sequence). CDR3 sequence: CASSATGKGSPLHF. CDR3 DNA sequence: TGTGCCAGTAGTGCTACAGGGAAGGGATCACCCCTCCACTTT. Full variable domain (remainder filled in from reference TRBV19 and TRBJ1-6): DGGITQSPKYLFRKEGQNVTLSCEQNLNHDAMYWYRQDPGQGLRLIYYSQIVNDFQKGDIAEGYSVSREKKESFPLTVTSAQKNPTAFYLCASSATGKGSPLHFGNGTRLTVT.

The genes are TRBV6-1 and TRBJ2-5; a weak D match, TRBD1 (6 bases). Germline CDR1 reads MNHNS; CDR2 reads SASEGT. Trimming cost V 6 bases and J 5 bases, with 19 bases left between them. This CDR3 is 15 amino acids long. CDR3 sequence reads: CASSLILTGLETQYF. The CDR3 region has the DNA TGTGCCAGCAGCCTCATTCTAACAGGGTTGGAGACCCAGTACTTC.

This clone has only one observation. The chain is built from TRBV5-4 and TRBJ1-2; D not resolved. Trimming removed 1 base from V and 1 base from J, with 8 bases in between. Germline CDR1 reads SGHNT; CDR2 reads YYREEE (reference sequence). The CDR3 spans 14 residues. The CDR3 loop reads CASSLIGYNYGYTF. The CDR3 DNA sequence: TGTGCCAGCAGCTTGATCGGTTATAACTATGGCTACACCTTC.

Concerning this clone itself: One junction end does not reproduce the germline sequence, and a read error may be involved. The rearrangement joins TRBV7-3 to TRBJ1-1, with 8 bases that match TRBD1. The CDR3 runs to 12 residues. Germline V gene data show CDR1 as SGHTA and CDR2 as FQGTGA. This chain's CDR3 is CASSLQGTGLAF. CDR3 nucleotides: TGTGCCAGCAGCTTGCAAGGGACAGGCTTGGCCTTT. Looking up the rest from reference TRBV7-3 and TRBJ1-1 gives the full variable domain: GAGVSQTPSNKVTEKGKYVELRCDPISGHTALYWYRQSLGQGPEFLIYFQGTGAADDSGLPNDRFFAVRPEGSVSTLKIQRTERGDSAVYLCASSLQGTGLAFGQGTRLTVV.

The CDR3 DNA reads TGTGCCAGCAGCTTTACAAGGACCGGGACAGGGCTGGGGCAGCCCCAGCATTTT. As protein: CASSFTRTGTGLGQPQHF. This chain uses TRBV7-9 with TRBJ1-5; 9 nucleotides align to TRBD1. Germline V gene lookup returns CDR1 SEHNR and CDR2 FQNEAQ (reference sequence). V shed 3 bases and J 7 bases; nucleotides not matched to a gene: 16. This CDR3 spans 18 amino acids.

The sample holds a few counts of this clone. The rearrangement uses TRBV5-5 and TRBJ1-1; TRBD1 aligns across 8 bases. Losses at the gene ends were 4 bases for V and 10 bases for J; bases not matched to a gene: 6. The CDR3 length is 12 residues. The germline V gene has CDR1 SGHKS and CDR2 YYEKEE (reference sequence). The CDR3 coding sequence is TGTGCCAGCAGCATAGGACAGGGCACAGCTTTCTTT. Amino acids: CASSIGQGTAFF.

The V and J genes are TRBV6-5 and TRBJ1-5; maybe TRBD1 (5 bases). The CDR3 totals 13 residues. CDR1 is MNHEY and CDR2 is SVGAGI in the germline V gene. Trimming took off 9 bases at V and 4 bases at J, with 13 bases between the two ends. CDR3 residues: CASGAGLNQPQHF. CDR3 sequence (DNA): TGTGCCAGTGGGGCGGGGCTAAATCAGCCCCAGCATTTT.

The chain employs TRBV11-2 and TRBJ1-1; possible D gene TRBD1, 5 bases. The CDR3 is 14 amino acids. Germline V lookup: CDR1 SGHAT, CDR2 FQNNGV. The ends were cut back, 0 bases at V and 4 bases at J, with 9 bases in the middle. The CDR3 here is CASSLEGGITEAFF. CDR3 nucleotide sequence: TGTGCCAGCAGCTTAGAGGGGGGGATCACTGAAGCTTTCTTT.

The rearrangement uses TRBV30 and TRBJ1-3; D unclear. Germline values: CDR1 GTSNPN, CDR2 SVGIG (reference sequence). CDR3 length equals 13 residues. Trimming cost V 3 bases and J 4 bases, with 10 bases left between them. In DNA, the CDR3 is TGTGCCTGGAGGGCCGAGGGAGGAAACACCATATATTTT. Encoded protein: CAWRAEGGNTIYF.

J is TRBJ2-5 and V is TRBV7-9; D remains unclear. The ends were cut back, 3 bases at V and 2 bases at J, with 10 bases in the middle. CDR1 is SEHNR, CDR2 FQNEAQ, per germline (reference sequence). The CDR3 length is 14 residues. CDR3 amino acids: CASSLGTAQETQYF. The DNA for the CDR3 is TGTGCCAGCAGCTTGGGTACAGCTCAAGAGACCCAGTACTTC.

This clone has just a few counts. CDR3 amino acids: CAIRGEGVYGYTF. The CDR3 DNA is TGTGCCATCAGGGGGGAGGGAGTCTATGGCTACACCTTC. The genes are TRBV10-3 and TRBJ1-2; TRBD1 is a possible D gene (5 bases). The CDR3 is 13 residues long. Germline V gene data show CDR1 as ENHRY and CDR2 as SYGVKD. The V end lost 6 bases, the J end lost 4 bases, and 12 bases lay between the germline ends.

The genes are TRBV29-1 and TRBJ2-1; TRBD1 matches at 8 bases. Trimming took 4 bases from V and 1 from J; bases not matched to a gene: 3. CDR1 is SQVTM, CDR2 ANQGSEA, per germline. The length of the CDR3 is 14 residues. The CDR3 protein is CSVGQGTSYNEQFF. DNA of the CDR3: TGCAGCGTTGGACAGGGGACATCCTACAATGAGCAGTTCTTC.

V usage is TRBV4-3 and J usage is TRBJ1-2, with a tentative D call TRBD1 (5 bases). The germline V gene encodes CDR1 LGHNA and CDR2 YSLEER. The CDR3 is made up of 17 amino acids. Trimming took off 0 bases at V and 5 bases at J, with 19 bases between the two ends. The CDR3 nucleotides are TGCGCCAGCAGCCAAGATCTCCCAGGGAAGAGGAATTATGGCTACACCTTC. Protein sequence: CASSQDLPGKRNYGYTF.

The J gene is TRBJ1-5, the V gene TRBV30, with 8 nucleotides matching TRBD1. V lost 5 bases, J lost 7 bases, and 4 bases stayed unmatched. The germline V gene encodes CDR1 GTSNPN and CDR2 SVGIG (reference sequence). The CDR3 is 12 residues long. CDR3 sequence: CAWDRGGQPQHF. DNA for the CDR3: TGTGCCTGGGACAGGGGTGGACAGCCCCAGCATTTT.

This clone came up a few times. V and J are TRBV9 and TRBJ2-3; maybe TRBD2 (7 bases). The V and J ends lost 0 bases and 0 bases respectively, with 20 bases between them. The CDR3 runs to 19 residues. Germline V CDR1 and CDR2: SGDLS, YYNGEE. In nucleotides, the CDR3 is TGTGCCAGCAGCGTAGCTGGACTAGGACAGTTCTCTAGCACAGATACGCAGTATTTT. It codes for CASSVAGLGQFSSTDTQYF.

The CDR3 sequence is CASSLGVRDGYTF. CDR3 bases: TGCGCCAGCAGCTTGGGAGTGCGGGATGGCTACACCTTC. The chain joins TRBV5-1 to TRBJ1-2, with D unresolved. Trimming shortened V by 0 bases and J by 6 bases, and 9 bases separated the two germline ends. The CDR3 is 13 amino acids. Germline lookup yields CDR1 SGHRS and CDR2 YFSETQ.

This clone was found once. CDR3 sequence: CAISENRAPNTEAFF. The CDR3 bases are TGTGCCATCAGTGAGAACAGGGCGCCGAACACTGAAGCTTTCTTT. The chain recombines TRBV10-3 with TRBJ1-1, with D perhaps matching TRBD1 (6 bases). The V gene lost 2 bases and the J gene lost 1 base, with 11 bases spanning the gap. CDR1 is ENHRY and CDR2 is SYGVKD in the germline V gene. The CDR3 is 15 residues long.

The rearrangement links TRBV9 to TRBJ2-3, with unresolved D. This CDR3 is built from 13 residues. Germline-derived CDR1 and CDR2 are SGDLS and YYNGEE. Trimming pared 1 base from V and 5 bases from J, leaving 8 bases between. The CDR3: CASSVSYVDTQYF. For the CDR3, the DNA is TGTGCCAGCAGCGTAAGCTACGTAGATACGCAGTATTTT.

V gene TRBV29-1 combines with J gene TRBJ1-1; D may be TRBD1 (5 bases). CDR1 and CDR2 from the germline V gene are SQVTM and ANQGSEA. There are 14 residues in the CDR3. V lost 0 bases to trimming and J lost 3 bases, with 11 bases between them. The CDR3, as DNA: TGCAGCGTTGAAGATGTTCGGGGGGACACTGAAGCTTTCTTT. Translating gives CSVEDVRGDTEAFF.

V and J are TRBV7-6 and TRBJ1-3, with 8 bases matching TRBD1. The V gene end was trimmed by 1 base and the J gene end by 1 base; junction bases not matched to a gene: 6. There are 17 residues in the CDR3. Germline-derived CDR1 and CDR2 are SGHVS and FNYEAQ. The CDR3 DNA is TGTGCCAGCAGCTTAGAGGCAGGGGGCGTGTCTGGAAACACCATATATTTT. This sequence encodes CASSLEAGGVSGNTIYF.